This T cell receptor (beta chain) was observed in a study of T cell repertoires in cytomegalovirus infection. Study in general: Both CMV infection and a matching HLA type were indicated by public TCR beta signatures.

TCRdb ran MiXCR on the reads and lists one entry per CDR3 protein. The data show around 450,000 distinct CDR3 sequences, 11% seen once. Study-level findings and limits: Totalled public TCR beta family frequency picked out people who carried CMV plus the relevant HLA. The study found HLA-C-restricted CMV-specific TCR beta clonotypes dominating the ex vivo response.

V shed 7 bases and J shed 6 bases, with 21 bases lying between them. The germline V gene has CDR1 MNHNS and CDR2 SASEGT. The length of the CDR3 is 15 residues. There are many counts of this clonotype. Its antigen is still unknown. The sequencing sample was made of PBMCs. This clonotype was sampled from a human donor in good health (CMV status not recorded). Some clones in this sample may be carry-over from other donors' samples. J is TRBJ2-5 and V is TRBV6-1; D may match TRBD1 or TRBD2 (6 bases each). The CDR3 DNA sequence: TGTGCCAGCAACACGGGGCTGGGGGGCATAAAGACCCAGTACTTC. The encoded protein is CASNTGLGGIKTQYF.